The 8 T cell receptor beta chains below come from one sample, sequenced in a study of T cells after yellow fever vaccination. TCRdb reanalysed the 5' RACE reads using MiXCR and keeps one entry per CDR3 protein. The sample lists about 120,000 distinct CDR3 sequences, roughly 8.9% occurring once. The sample was CD8+ T cells sorted from PBMCs, taken 45 days after the yellow fever booster vaccination. All receptors come from a man aged 30 to 45 who received the YFV17D yellow fever vaccine.

The rearrangement uses TRBV6-5 and TRBJ2-1; a weak D match, TRBD1 (5 bases). The V gene's germline CDR1 is MNHEY and CDR2 SVGAGI. The CDR3 loop spans 16 amino acids. Trimming shortened V by 2 bases and J by 4 bases, and 15 bases separated the two germline ends. CDR3 amino acids: CASSYPPGARYNEQFF. As DNA, the CDR3 is TGTGCCAGCAGTTACCCCCCTGGGGCGAGATACAATGAGCAGTTCTTC.

The chain uses TRBV14 and TRBJ1-6; unclear D gene. Germline V lookup: CDR1 SGHDN, CDR2 FVKESK. This CDR3 is 17 amino acids long. V was shortened by 2 bases and J by 0 bases, with 11 bases between the two germline ends. CDR3 sequence: CASSQLTGSSYNSPLHF. The DNA of the CDR3 is TGTGCCAGCAGCCAACTGACCGGGAGCTCCTATAATTCACCCCTCCACTTT.

The chain joins TRBV7-2 to TRBJ2-3, with D perhaps TRBD1 (6 bases). Trimming shortened V by 1 base and J by 5 bases, and 7 bases separated the two germline ends. Germline loops: CDR1 SGHTA, CDR2 FQGNSA. This CDR3 has 13 residues. CDR3 sequence reads: CASSLEGEDTQYF. The DNA of the CDR3 is TGTGCCAGCAGCTTAGAGGGGGAAGATACGCAGTATTTT.

This clonotype was seen many times. The chain joins TRBV27 to TRBJ2-7, with D possibly called TRBD1 or TRBD2 (7 bases each). Germline values: CDR1 MNHEY, CDR2 SMNVEV (reference sequence). The CDR3 sequence is 15 residues long. The V and J ends lost 8 bases and 0 bases respectively, with 17 bases between them. The DNA of the CDR3 is TGTGCCAGCGGGGGGGGACAGCGGTACTCCTACGAGCAGTACTTC. Translation: CASGGGQRYSYEQYF.

V and J are TRBV7-2 and TRBJ2-7; 8 bases agree with TRBD2. The CDR3 runs to 15 residues. Per germline, CDR1 SGHTA and CDR2 FQGNSA. V shed 10 bases and J 3 bases; nucleotides not matched to a gene: 14. CDR3 in DNA: TGTGCCACCAAAATATTCCGGGAGGGAAACTACGAGCAGTACTTC. It is translated as CATKIFREGNYEQYF. Full variable domain (outside the CDR3, taken from reference TRBV7-2 and TRBJ2-7): GAGVSQSPSNKVTEKGKDVELRCDPISGHTALYWYRQSLGQGLEFLIYFQGNSAPDKSGLPSDRFSAERTGGSVSTLTIQRTQQEDSAVYLCATKIFREGNYEQYFGPGTRLTVT.

This clonotype has ten or more counts. The chain couples TRBV5-5 to TRBJ2-7; D gene ambiguous. The CDR3 extends over 12 amino acids. CDR1 SGHKS and CDR2 YYEKEE come from the germline V gene (reference sequence). V gave up 4 bases and J gave up 3 bases, with 8 bases separating them. For the CDR3, the DNA is TGTGCCAGCAGCAAAAACAGCTACGAGCAGTACTTC. This encodes CASSKNSYEQYF.

This clonotype was seen a handful of times. This chain uses TRBV7-9 with TRBJ2-5, with 9 bases that match TRBD2. Germline CDR1 SEHNR, CDR2 FQNEAQ (reference sequence). The CDR3 covers 15 residues. With 1 base clipped from V and 7 bases from J, the junction kept 7 bases outside the gene matches. CDR3 DNA sequence: TGTGCCAGCAGCTTAGAACTGCGGGAGGGAGGGACCCAGTACTTC. Translation: CASSLELREGGTQYF.

The sample holds many counts of this clonotype. The chain has TRBV20-1 and TRBJ2-1, with TRBD2 matching 9 bases. The CDR3 covers 15 residues. The germline V gene has CDR1 DFQATT and CDR2 SNEGSKA (reference sequence). V shed 5 bases, J shed 8 bases, and the junction held 13 bases outside the gene matches. The CDR3 bases are TGCAGTGCTGAAAGCCGCGCGGGAGGGTACGATGAGCAGTTCTTC. This sequence encodes CSAESRAGGYDEQFF.